The 22 T cell receptor beta chains given below trace back to one sample, sequenced in a study of shared clonotypes between healthy human individuals. This table comes from immunoSEQ multiplex PCR, and its TCRdb copy is limited to in-frame clones, with some not included. Among over 700,000 clones listed, 72% were seen once. Sequencing was performed on memory CD4+ T cells sorted from blood. Regarding subset: CD45RA-negative fraction. These receptors came from a woman in her 30s in good health.

The chain couples TRBV2 to TRBJ2-2, with TRBD1 as a possible D gene (5 bases). Trimming cost V 3 bases and J 4 bases, with 12 bases left between them. Germline V gene data show CDR1 as SNHLY and CDR2 as FYNNEI. The CDR3 is 15 amino acids. CDR3 in amino acids: CASSERQGSTGELFF. The CDR3 nucleotides are TGTGCCAGCAGTGAGCGGCAGGGTAGCACCGGGGAGCTGTTTTTT.

In this sample, this clone turned up many times. V gene TRBV19 combines with J gene TRBJ1-5, with 7 bases identical to TRBD1. With V trimmed by 5 bases and J by 8 bases, 15 bases remained unmatched. Germline assignment: CDR1 LNHDA and CDR2 SQIVND (reference sequence). CDR3 length equals 16 residues. The DNA for the CDR3 is TGTGCCAGTAGTTCCGGGACAGAGGCGGTTGGTGAGCCCCAGCATTTT. Translation: CASSSGTEAVGEPQHF.

A few counts support this clone. The chain recombines TRBV30 with TRBJ2-1; D not resolved. Germline loops: CDR1 GTSNPN, CDR2 SVGIG (reference sequence). V shed 2 bases and J shed 5 bases, with 10 bases lying between them. The CDR3 length is 13 residues. Here the CDR3 DNA reads TGTGCCTGGAGTACGGATAGGCACAATGAGCAGTTCTTC. Its protein product is CAWSTDRHNEQFF.

This clone was seen a single time. The rearrangement uses TRBV5-1 and TRBJ2-5, with D possibly being TRBD2 (6 bases). The CDR3 runs 14 residues. Trimming removed 1 base at V and 3 bases at J, with 10 bases between. Germline values: CDR1 SGHRS, CDR2 YFSETQ. The CDR3 bases are TGCGCCAGCAGCTTGACCGGGGGTAAAGAGACCCAGTACTTC. This translates into CASSLTGGKETQYF. The full variable domain, in which reference TRBV5-1 and TRBJ2-5 provide the parts outside the CDR3, is KAGVTQTPRYLIKTRGQQVTLSCSPISGHRSVSWYQQTPGQGLQFLFEYFSETQRNKGNFPGRFSGRQFSNSRSEMNVSTLELGDSALYLCASSLTGGKETQYFGPGTRLLVL.

Regarding this clone: This same CDR3 is encoded by further DNA sequences in the sample. The chain carries TRBV28 and TRBJ1-5; no firm D call. The germline gives CDR1 MDHEN, CDR2 SYDVKM. Trimming removed 2 bases at V and 4 bases at J, with 3 bases between. The CDR3 is made up of 12 amino acids. This chain's CDR3 is CASSLLNQPQHF. Written as DNA, the CDR3 is TGTGCCAGCAGTTTACTGAATCAGCCCCAGCATTTT.

J is TRBJ2-1 and V is TRBV18, with D unclear. Trimming stripped 10 bases from V and 0 bases from J, with 10 bases between. CDR3 size: 13 residues. Germline V gene data show CDR1 as KGHSH and CDR2 as LQKENI. The CDR3 loop is CATGESSYNEQFF. DNA of the CDR3: TGTGCCACCGGTGAGAGCTCCTACAATGAGCAGTTCTTC.

The chain couples TRBV28 to TRBJ2-1, with a possible D match to TRBD2 (6 bases). The CDR3 loop spans 11 amino acids. Trimming removed 11 bases at V and 10 bases at J, with 15 bases between. The germline CDR1 and CDR2 sequences are MDHEN and SYDVKM. The CDR3 DNA sequence: TGTGCCTCCGGCCGGGCGGGAGAGCAGTTCTTC. This sequence encodes CASGRAGEQFF.

This clone was seen a few times. The CDR3 DNA follows: TGTGCCAGCTCACTGTTATCCGGGACAGGGGTTGGTCAGCCCCAGCATTTT. This gives the protein CASSLLSGTGVGQPQHF. This rearrangement joins TRBV18 to TRBJ1-5; 10 bases are shared with TRBD1. Germline V CDR1 and CDR2: KGHSH, LQKENI. The ends lost 4 bases at V and 6 bases at J; junction bases unmatched: 12. The length of the CDR3 is 17 residues.

This clone was observed a single time. The chain has TRBV5-1 and TRBJ1-2; a possible D gene is TRBD1 (5 bases). In germline, CDR1 is SGHRS, CDR2 YFSETQ. This CDR3 spans 16 amino acids. The V gene lost 4 bases and the J gene lost 8 bases, with 24 bases spanning the gap. The CDR3 sequence: CASSAGSATQTRGYTF. The CDR3, as DNA: TGCGCCAGCAGCGCAGGGTCAGCGACCCAAACCCGGGGCTACACCTTC.

V and J are TRBV27 and TRBJ2-1; no clear D. The length of the CDR3 is 14 residues. Germline V gene sequence: CDR1 MNHEY, CDR2 SMNVEV (reference sequence). Trimming left V 5 bases short and J 7 bases short, with 15 bases between. The CDR3 region has the DNA TGTGCCAGCAGTAGTGCAGGTATCGTAAATGAGCAGTTCTTC. Its translation: CASSSAGIVNEQFF.

The chain joins TRBV9 to TRBJ2-1; D not certain. Looked up from germline, CDR1 is SGDLS and CDR2 is YYNGEE. CDR3 length equals 15 residues. V shed 0 bases and J shed 3 bases, with 10 bases lying between them. CDR3 loop: CASSVGVNLYNEQFF. The CDR3 DNA follows: TGTGCCAGCAGCGTAGGGGTCAATCTCTACAATGAGCAGTTCTTC. Drawing the rest from reference TRBV9 and TRBJ2-1, the complete variable domain is DSGVTQTPKHLITATGQRVTLRCSPRSGDLSVYWYQQSLDQGLQFLIQYYNGEERAKGNILERFSAQQFPDLHSELNLSSLELGDSALYFCASSVGVNLYNEQFFGPGTRLTVL.

CDR3 bases: TGTGCCAGCAGTGCGAGGTCCTACGAGCAGTACTTC. Residues: CASSARSYEQYF. This sequence joins TRBV6-5 and TRBJ2-7, with D hard to call. Trimming cost V 5 bases and J 1 base, with 6 bases left between them. CDR3 length: 12 amino acids. Germline-derived CDR1 and CDR2 are MNHEY and SVGAGI.

Turning to this clone: Within the sample, other DNA sequences also encode this same CDR3. The chain uses TRBV7-9 and TRBJ1-1, with D uncertain. The ends were cut back, 3 bases at V and 5 bases at J, with 10 bases in the middle. The CDR3 contains 13 residues. Germline assignment: CDR1 SEHNR and CDR2 FQNEAQ (reference sequence). In nucleotides, the CDR3 is TGTGCCAGCAGCTTGGAACCGGGGACTGAAGCTTTCTTT. Protein sequence: CASSLEPGTEAFF.

The chain uses TRBV5-1 and TRBJ2-2; D might be TRBD2 (5 bases). This CDR3 has 16 amino acids. Trimming removed 2 bases from V and 4 bases from J, with 15 bases in between. Germline CDR1 SGHRS, CDR2 YFSETQ. The CDR3 spells CASSFLGDLGTGELFF. CDR3 coding DNA: TGCGCCAGCAGCTTCCTCGGGGATTTAGGCACCGGGGAGCTGTTTTTT.

The chain carries TRBV5-6 and TRBJ2-7; no clear D gene. Germline V lookup: CDR1 SGHDT, CDR2 YYEEEE. This CDR3 is built from 13 residues. The V and J ends lost 0 bases and 2 bases respectively, with 6 bases between them. The CDR3 protein is CASSLGAAYEQYF. Here the CDR3 DNA reads TGTGCCAGCAGCTTGGGGGCCGCCTACGAGCAGTACTTC.

V usage is TRBV14 and J usage is TRBJ1-2, with D hard to call. The V and J ends lost 4 bases and 3 bases respectively, with 9 bases between them. This CDR3 spans 13 amino acids. CDR1 is SGHDN and CDR2 is FVKESK in the germline V gene. The CDR3 reads CASSPDRDYGYTF. The CDR3, as DNA: TGTGCCAGCAGCCCAGATCGGGACTATGGCTACACCTTC.

V gene TRBV7-3 combines with J gene TRBJ2-2; 8 positions agree with TRBD1. Germline lookup yields CDR1 SGHTA and CDR2 FQGTGA. The V and J ends lost 2 bases and 1 base, in that order; junction bases with no gene match: 3. The CDR3 has 16 amino acids. The CDR3 loop reads CASSLVGQGNTGELFF. DNA of the CDR3: TGTGCCAGCAGCTTAGTCGGACAGGGGAACACCGGGGAGCTGTTTTTT.

This chain connects TRBV4-1 to TRBJ1-1; D not resolved. The ends were cut back, 2 bases at V and 0 bases at J, with 10 bases in the middle. The length of the CDR3 is 15 residues. Germline V lookup: CDR1 MGHRA, CDR2 YSYEKL. In DNA form, the CDR3 reads TGCGCCAGCAGCCAAACTCCCCAGGTGAACACTGAAGCTTTCTTT. It translates to CASSQTPQVNTEAFF.

The chain employs TRBV7-9 and TRBJ2-1, with D perhaps matching TRBD1 or TRBD2 (5 bases each). CDR1 and CDR2 (germline): SEHNR, FQNEAQ (reference sequence). Trimming took 5 bases from V and 13 from J, leaving 12 bases between them. This CDR3 comprises 11 residues. The CDR3: CASSDGTPQFF. In DNA, the CDR3 is TGTGCCAGCAGCGACGGGACCCCTCAGTTCTTC.

The genes are TRBV6-1 and TRBJ1-3; unclear D gene. The ends were cut back, 6 bases at V and 0 bases at J, with 12 bases in the middle. The CDR3 runs to 15 residues. Looked up from germline, CDR1 is MNHNS and CDR2 is SASEGT. CDR3: CASRISISSGNTIYF. The CDR3 DNA sequence: TGTGCCAGCAGGATCAGTATTAGCTCTGGAAACACCATATATTTT.

This clone appeared a single time. The chain employs TRBV28 and TRBJ1-5; TRBD1 matches 10 bases. Germline V gives CDR1 MDHEN, CDR2 SYDVKM. Germline trimming cut 6 bases from V and 4 bases from J; bases unmatched to any gene: 9. There are 16 residues in the CDR3. The CDR3 is CASRTRQGAANQPQHF. CDR3 bases: TGTGCCAGCAGGACTCGACAGGGGGCGGCGAATCAGCCCCAGCATTTT.

As concerns this clone: At the DNA level, this CDR3 is encoded by other sequences in the same sample as well. The chain joins TRBV25-1 to TRBJ2-6, with unresolved D. The CDR3 has 13 amino acids. Trimming took 6 bases from V and 1 from J, leaving 4 bases between them. Germline loops: CDR1 MGHDK, CDR2 SYGVNS. CDR3 nucleotide sequence: TGTGCCAGCAGCGTATCTGGGGCCAACGTCCTGACTTTC. Translating it yields CASSVSGANVLTF. The full variable domain, its missing parts supplied by reference TRBV25-1 and TRBJ2-6, is EADIYQTPRYLVIGTGKKITLECSQTMGHDKMYWYQQDPGMELHLIHYSYGVNSTEKGDLSSESTVSRIRTEHFPLTLESARPSHTSQYLCASSVSGANVLTFGAGSRLTVL.